These T cell receptor beta chains were read from a single sample in a study of naive and memory T cell subsets. TCRdb used MiXCR to reprocess the UMI-ligation and nested PCR reads, holding one entry per CDR3 protein. The sample carries 21,000 or so distinct CDR3 sequences, roughly 9.6% recorded once. The sequenced sample was central memory CD8+ T cells from blood. The receptors originated from a human donor in good health. The CDR3 runs from the conserved cysteine through the conserved F or W. A D gene is named only where the DNA matches it firmly. Clone size is stated in some rows and not others, as once, few, many or a class when expanded.

TRBD1	TRBV5-4	TRBJ1-1	few	TGTGCCAGCAGCTCCTCCGGGACAGGGCTGATGAACACTGAAGCTTTCTTT	CASSSSGTGLMNTEAFF
TRBD2	TRBV4-2	TRBJ2-3	medium-sized	TGTGCCAGCAGCCAAGGACTAGCGGGAGCAGATACGCAGTATTTT	CASSQGLAGADTQYF
TRBD2	TRBV7-9	TRBJ2-7	many	TGTGCCAGCAGGGATACTAGCGGGAGTCGCCGTCCGGGCGAGCAGTACTTC	CASRDTSGSRRPGEQYF
NA	TRBV5-8	TRBJ1-1	NA	TGTGCCAGCAGATGGGCGAACACTGAAGCTTTCTTT	CASRWANTEAFF
TRBD1	TRBV9	TRBJ2-7	NA	TGTGCCAGCAGCGGACAGGGTAACTCCTACGAGCAGTACTTC	CASSGQGNSYEQYF
NA	TRBV3-1	TRBJ2-7	few	TGTGCCAGCAGCCAAGAGCCCGCATCCTACGAGCAGTACTTC	CASSQEPASYEQYF
NA	TRBV4-1	TRBJ2-1	many	TGCGCCAGCAGCCCCCCCCCTTCTAGCTCCTACAATGAGCAGTTCTTC	CASSPPPSSSYNEQFF
TRBD1	TRBV12-3/TRBV12-4	TRBJ2-7	few	TGTGCCAGCAGTTTAGGGGACAGCTCCTACGAGCAGTACTTC	CASSLGDSSYEQYF
NA	TRBV29-1	TRBJ1-2	many	TGCAGCGTTGAAATGGACAGCTATGGCTACACCTTC	CSVEMDSYGYTF
NA	TRBV29-1	TRBJ2-1	many	TGCAGCGTCGCCCGGGACTGGGCAGGGAATGAGCAGTTCTTC	CSVARDWAGNEQFF
NA	TRBV27	TRBJ2-2	NA	TGTGCCAGCAGTTTCCCCAGGGGAACCGCCACCGGGGAGCTGTTTTTT	CASSFPRGTATGELFF
TRBD2	TRBV20-1	TRBJ2-7	many	TGCAGTGCTAGAGGGGGACTAGACTACGAGCAGTACTTC	CSARGGLDYEQYF
NA	TRBV2	TRBJ1-5	few	TGTGCCAGCAAGAAGTGGAGCAATCAGCCCCAGCATTTT	CASKKWSNQPQHF
NA	TRBV28	TRBJ1-1	many	TGTGCCAGCAGTTTAGGGTGGGGCACTGAAGCTTTCTTT	CASSLGWGTEAFF
TRBD2	TRBV7-8	TRBJ2-7	many	TGTGCCAGCAGCTCTTCGCGGGAGGTCACCTACGAGCAGTACTTC	CASSSSREVTYEQYF
NA	TRBV5-4	TRBJ2-7	many	TGTGCCAGCAGCTTGATCGGTTCCTACGAGCAGTACTTC	CASSLIGSYEQYF
NA	TRBV6-1	TRBJ1-5	many	TGTGCCAGCAGTGAAGCGACAGAAAATCAGCCCCAGCATTTT	CASSEATENQPQHF
TRBD2	TRBV7-6	TRBJ2-1	NA	TGTGCCAGCACCTCGACTAGCGGGACGTTAGGTGAGCAGTTCTTC	CASTSTSGTLGEQFF
TRBD1	TRBV12-3/TRBV12-4	TRBJ1-2	few	TGTGCCAGCAGTAGGACAGGGGTAGATGGCTACACCTTC	CASSRTGVDGYTF
TRBD2	TRBV27	TRBJ2-1	many	TGTGCCAGCAGTTTACGAGCGGGAGGTCTCAATGAGCAGTTCTTC	CASSLRAGGLNEQFF
NA	TRBV7-9	TRBJ2-7	NA	TGTGCCAGCAGCTTAGCCGCCGCCAGCTCCTACGAGCAGTACTTC	CASSLAAASSYEQYF
TRBD1	TRBV27	TRBJ1-1	many	TGTGCCAGCAGTGACAGGGGGCACACTGAAGCTTTCTTT	CASSDRGHTEAFF
TRBD1	TRBV5-4	TRBJ1-1	few	TGTGCCAGCAGCTCCACCGGGACAGGAATTGTGAACACTGAAGCTTTCTTT	CASSSTGTGIVNTEAFF
TRBD1	TRBV7-9	TRBJ1-2	few	TGTGCCAGCAGCTTAGTCACAGGGGGCTATGGCTACACCTTC	CASSLVTGGYGYTF
TRBD2	TRBV29-1	TRBJ2-1	few	TGCAGCCTTTCTAGCGGGAGGTACAATGAGCAGTTCTTC	CSLSSGRYNEQFF
TRBD2	TRBV7-9	TRBJ2-7	NA	TGTGCCAGCAGCCCGAGCGGGACTCACACCTACGAGCAGTACTTC	CASSPSGTHTYEQYF
TRBD1	TRBV6-5	TRBJ2-3	few	TGTGCCAGCAGTGAACAGGGGTACCTCCCAGATACGCAGTATTTT	CASSEQGYLPDTQYF
NA	TRBV19	TRBJ2-1	NA	TGTGCCAGTGCACAGGGTGGGTCGGAAAATGAGCAGTTCTTC	CASAQGGSENEQFF
NA	TRBV5-1	TRBJ1-1	many	TGCGCCAGCAGCTTGAAAGGGACCGGTTCGAGCACTGAAGCTTTCTTT	CASSLKGTGSSTEAFF
NA	TRBV7-2	TRBJ2-3	many	TGTGCCAGCAGCTCGTCTCGGGGCGATGTACCAGATACGCAGTATTTT	CASSSSRGDVPDTQYF
NA	TRBV27	TRBJ2-7	NA	TGTGCCAGCAGCCCATTCTCAGGGGCCTCCTACGAGCAGTACTTC	CASSPFSGASYEQYF
NA	TRBV12-3/TRBV12-4	TRBJ2-6	many	TGTGCCAGCAGTTTAGTTTGGAACTCTGGGGCCAACGTCCTGACTTTC	CASSLVWNSGANVLTF
TRBD2	TRBV15	TRBJ2-5	NA	TGTGCCACCAGCGGAGGACTAGCGGGACAAGAGACCCAGTACTTC	CATSGGLAGQETQYF
TRBD2	TRBV7-9	TRBJ2-6	few	TGTGCCAGCAGCCCCCATTCAGGAGCGGGAGGGCCGTCTGGGGCCAACGTCCTGACTTTC	CASSPHSGAGGPSGANVLTF